The 19 T cell receptor beta chains reported below all come from one sample, sequenced in a study of T cell responses to AZD1222 COVID-19 vaccine. The data were produced by immunoSEQ multiplex PCR, yet TCRdb's version contains in-frame clones alone and is incomplete. Among some 97,000 clones listed, more than 75% were seen once. Sequenced material: peripheral blood, taken on day 0 of MenACWY control vaccination. The receptors derive from an adult in good health.

The V and J genes are TRBV11-3 and TRBJ1-1; unclear D gene. V was pared by 6 bases and J by 1 base, with 9 bases between. CDR1 is SGHNT, CDR2 YENEEA, per germline. The CDR3 totals 13 residues. CDR3 nucleotide sequence: TGTGCCAGCAGTGAGATAGCGAACACTGAAGCTTTCTTT. Residues: CASSEIANTEAFF.

The rearrangement links TRBV10-3 to TRBJ2-7; 11 bases are shared with TRBD2. Germline V gene sequence: CDR1 ENHRY, CDR2 SYGVKD. The CDR3 spans 16 residues. The junction had 4 bases not matched to a gene; V was cut back by 0 bases and J by 3 bases. CDR3 DNA sequence: TGTGCCATCAGTGAGTCGCCGACTAGCGGGAACTACGAGCAGTACTTC. It yields the protein CAISESPTSGNYEQYF.

The chain couples TRBV5-1 to TRBJ2-1, with 10 bases matching TRBD2. CDR3 length: 16 amino acids. CDR1 is SGHRS and CDR2 is YFSETQ in the germline V gene. Trimming at V came to 0 bases and at J to 10 bases, leaving 10 bases not matched to a gene. DNA of the CDR3: TGCGCCAGCAGCTTGGATCTGAGCGGGGGGGCACAGGAGCAGTTCTTC. It encodes CASSLDLSGGAQEQFF.

The chain recombines TRBV9 with TRBJ1-6; a weak D match, TRBD1 (6 bases). Germline-derived CDR1 and CDR2 are SGDLS and YYNGEE. CDR3 length: 15 residues. V gave up 4 bases and J gave up 3 bases, with 11 bases separating them. CDR3 sequence reads: CASSPGQLYNSPLHF. The CDR3 DNA sequence: TGTGCCAGCAGCCCCGGACAGCTCTATAATTCACCCCTCCACTTT.

V gene TRBV6-5 combines with J gene TRBJ2-1, with TRBD2 identical over 8 bases. This CDR3 spans 15 amino acids. CDR1 MNHEY and CDR2 SVGAGI come from the germline V gene. The J segment lost 2 bases and the V segment lost 7 bases, leaving 7 bases of the junction unmatched. CDR3 bases: TGTGCCAGCATACCTCCGGGACTAGCCTACAATGAGCAGTTCTTC. This sequence encodes CASIPPGLAYNEQFF.

The chain uses TRBV9 and TRBJ2-7; D is unclear. CDR3 length: 13 amino acids. Germline V gene lookup returns CDR1 SGDLS and CDR2 YYNGEE. Trimming cost V 4 bases and J 2 bases, with 10 bases left between them. Here the CDR3 DNA reads TGTGCCAGCAGCTCAGGAGTAGCCTACGAGCAGTACTTC. Its protein is CASSSGVAYEQYF. Full variable domain (remainder filled in from reference TRBV9 and TRBJ2-7): DSGVTQTPKHLITATGQRVTLRCSPRSGDLSVYWYQQSLDQGLQFLIQYYNGEERAKGNILERFSAQQFPDLHSELNLSSLELGDSALYFCASSSGVAYEQYFGPGTRLTVT.

This chain connects TRBV12-3 or TRBV12-4 to TRBJ1-1; D remains ambiguous. The CDR3 covers 12 residues. V lost 2 bases, J lost 2 bases, and 3 bases lay in between. The CDR3 is CASSLLNTEAFF. The CDR3 nucleotides are TGTGCCAGCAGTTTATTAAACACTGAAGCTTTCTTT.

This chain uses TRBV7-8 with TRBJ2-5; possibly TRBD2 for D (7 bases). Germline V lookup: CDR1 SGHVS, CDR2 FQNEAQ. V lost 2 bases and J 1 base, leaving 11 bases between the germline ends. The CDR3 length is 15 residues. CDR3 nucleotide sequence: TGTGCCAGCAGCTTAAGGGGGGGACTCCAAGAGACCCAGTACTTC. This gives the protein CASSLRGGLQETQYF.

The chain employs TRBV7-2 and TRBJ1-3; the D is unclear. Deletions cut 3 bases from V and 4 bases from J, with 13 bases between. This CDR3 is built from 15 residues. The germline V gene encodes CDR1 SGHTA and CDR2 FQGNSA. CDR3 sequence reads: CASSFLAAAGNTIYF. The CDR3 DNA follows: TGTGCCAGCAGCTTTCTGGCAGCCGCGGGAAACACCATATATTTT.

This chain joins TRBV12-5 and TRBJ2-5; TRBD1 matches at 8 bases. Trimming at V came to 7 bases and at J to 3 bases, leaving 13 bases not matched to a gene. The CDR3 has 16 amino acids. Germline CDR1 and CDR2: LGHNT and FRNRAP. The CDR3 DNA sequence: TGTGCTAGTGCCCTCCTCTTACCGGGACAGGAAGAGACCCAGTACTTC. Residues: CASALLLPGQEETQYF.

This chain joins TRBV11-2 and TRBJ1-4; 9 bases map to TRBD1. The V gene end was trimmed by 7 bases and the J gene end by 8 bases; junction bases not matched to a gene: 8. CDR3 size: 14 residues. Germline V gene data show CDR1 as SGHAT and CDR2 as FQNNGV. CDR3 region: CASTVGTGWEKLFF. The CDR3 DNA reads as TGTGCCAGCACCGTAGGGACAGGGTGGGAAAAACTGTTTTTT.

The J gene is TRBJ2-7, the V gene TRBV6-2 or TRBV6-3; 9 nucleotides match TRBD1. Germline CDR1 and CDR2: MNHEY and SVGEGT. V lost 5 bases, J lost 5 bases, and 7 bases stayed unmatched. This CDR3 has 14 residues. The chain's CDR3 is CASSITGGGHEQYF. The CDR3, as DNA: TGTGCCAGCAGTATCACAGGGGGCGGACACGAGCAGTACTTC.

The chain carries TRBV19 and TRBJ2-3; 8 bases map to TRBD1. The CDR3 covers 14 residues. V was pared by 6 bases and J by 6 bases, with 8 bases of the junction left unmatched. CDR1 LNHDA and CDR2 SQIVND come from the germline V gene (reference sequence). The CDR3 protein is CASSRTGNGDTQYF. The CDR3 coding sequence is TGTGCCAGTAGCCGGACAGGGAATGGCGATACGCAGTATTTT.

V and J are TRBV12-3 or TRBV12-4 and TRBJ2-2; D is perhaps TRBD1 (5 bases). CDR3 size: 11 residues. V lost 7 bases to trimming and J lost 6 bases, with 6 bases between them. DNA of the CDR3: TGTGCCAGCACCAGGGCCGGGGAGCTGTTTTTT. Protein product: CASTRAGELFF.

The chain uses TRBV19 and TRBJ2-1; D gene uncertain. Trimming removed 7 bases from V and 3 bases from J, with 13 bases in between. Germline V gene data show CDR1 as LNHDA and CDR2 as SQIVND (reference sequence). The CDR3 has 14 amino acids. CDR3 region: CASTGSPRYNEQFF. The CDR3 bases are TGTGCCAGTACAGGTAGCCCGCGCTACAATGAGCAGTTCTTC.

The chain uses TRBV7-2 and TRBJ2-5; 7 bases agree with TRBD2. This CDR3 region has 14 residues. V was clipped by 6 bases and J by 4 bases; unmatched bases: 8. CDR1 is SGHTA and CDR2 is FQGNSA in the germline V gene. The DNA of the CDR3 is TGTGCCAGCAGGGGGGGGTCGGGGTCAGAGACCCAGTACTTC. It encodes CASRGGSGSETQYF.

The J gene is TRBJ1-6, the V gene TRBV7-9; no firm D call. V shed 2 bases and J shed 7 bases, with 12 bases lying between them. The germline V gene has CDR1 SEHNR and CDR2 FQNEAQ (reference sequence). The CDR3 spans 15 residues. The CDR3 DNA sequence: TGTGCCAGCAGCTTAATGAGGGATGGGAATTCACCCCTCCACTTT. As protein: CASSLMRDGNSPLHF.

This sequence joins TRBV5-5 and TRBJ2-1, with D uncertain. The V gene lost 5 bases and the J gene lost 6 bases, with 12 bases spanning the gap. CDR3 length equals 13 residues. Germline V lookup: CDR1 SGHKS, CDR2 YYEKEE (reference sequence). The CDR3 coding sequence is TGTGCCAGCAGGGTAAGGTTGGTCAATGAGCAGTTCTTC. Its translation: CASRVRLVNEQFF.

This chain links TRBV19 with TRBJ1-1; D possibly corresponds to TRBD1 (5 bases). Trimming removed 5 bases at V and 2 bases at J, with 6 bases between. CDR1 and CDR2 (germline): LNHDA, SQIVND (reference sequence). The CDR3 has 12 residues. CDR3 sequence reads: CASSQGNTEAFF. CDR3 bases: TGTGCCAGTAGTCAGGGAAACACTGAAGCTTTCTTT.